The 5 T cell receptor beta chains reported below all come from one sample, sequenced in a study of control samples from healthy donors and cancer patients. The table came from immunoSEQ multiplex PCR; TCRdb's copy has only in-frame clones and leaves some out. The sample lists about 96,000 clones; 90% to 95% were seen once. The sample taken for sequencing was blood. The source is a man aged 18 to 35 in good health.

The chain is built from TRBV18 and TRBJ2-1; possible D gene TRBD2, 6 bases. The germline V and J ends were trimmed by 5 bases and 5 bases, with 16 bases remaining between them. Per germline, CDR1 KGHSH and CDR2 LQKENI. The CDR3 covers 15 residues. CDR3 in amino acids: CASSARDSSHNEQFF. DNA for the CDR3: TGTGCCAGCTCAGCCCGGGACTCTTCACACAATGAGCAGTTCTTC.

This clone was recorded only once. J is TRBJ2-3 and V is TRBV25-1, with D possibly being TRBD1 (5 bases). The V end was cut by 6 bases, the J end by 2 bases, with 9 bases between. Germline V gene sequence: CDR1 MGHDK, CDR2 SYGVNS. The CDR3 has 13 amino acids. The CDR3: CASRDILTDTQYF. The CDR3 DNA reads TGTGCCAGCAGGGACATCCTCACAGATACGCAGTATTTT.

This clone showed up just once. One end of the junction does not line up with germline, which may come from a read error. The gene calls are TRBV2 and TRBJ2-2, with 7 bases lining up with TRBD1. Looked up from germline, CDR1 is SNHLY and CDR2 is FYNNEI. This CDR3 has 15 residues. The CDR3 reads CASREDRVQTGELFF. DNA for the CDR3: TGTGCCAGCAGGGAAGACAGGGTTCAGACCGGGGAGCTGTTTTTT.

The V call is TRBV4-1, the J call TRBJ2-1, with unresolved D. V gave up 0 bases and J gave up 2 bases, with 11 bases separating them. The germline V gene has CDR1 MGHRA and CDR2 YSYEKL. The CDR3 has 16 residues. CDR3 amino acids: CASSQDSESAYNEQFF. The CDR3 DNA sequence: TGCGCCAGCAGCCAAGATTCGGAGAGCGCCTACAATGAGCAGTTCTTC.

The J gene is TRBJ1-6, the V gene TRBV6-6; D call uncertain. Germline CDR1 MNHNY, CDR2 SVGAGI (reference sequence). The V end was cut by 2 bases, the J end by 0 bases, with 8 bases between. The CDR3 totals 16 residues. CDR3 in DNA: TGTGCCAGCAGTTACGGAACGAGCTCCTATAATTCACCCCTCCACTTT. This sequence encodes CASSYGTSSYNSPLHF.